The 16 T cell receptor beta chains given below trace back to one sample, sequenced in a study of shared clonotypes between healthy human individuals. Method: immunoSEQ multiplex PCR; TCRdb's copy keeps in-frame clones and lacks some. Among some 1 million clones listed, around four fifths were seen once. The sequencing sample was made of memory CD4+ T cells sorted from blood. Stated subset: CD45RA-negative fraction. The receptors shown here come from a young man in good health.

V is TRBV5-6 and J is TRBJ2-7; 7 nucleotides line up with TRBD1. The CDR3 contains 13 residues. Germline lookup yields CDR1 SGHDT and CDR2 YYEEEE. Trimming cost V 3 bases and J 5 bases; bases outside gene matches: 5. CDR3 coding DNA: TGTGCCAGCAGCTGGACAGGACCAAACGAGCAGTACTTC. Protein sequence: CASSWTGPNEQYF. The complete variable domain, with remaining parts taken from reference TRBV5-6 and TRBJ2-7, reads DAGVTQSPTHLIKTRGQQVTLRCSPKSGHDTVSWYQQALGQGPQFIFQYYEEEERQRGNFPDRFSGHQFPNYSSELNVNALLLGDSALYLCASSWTGPNEQYFGPGTRLTVT.

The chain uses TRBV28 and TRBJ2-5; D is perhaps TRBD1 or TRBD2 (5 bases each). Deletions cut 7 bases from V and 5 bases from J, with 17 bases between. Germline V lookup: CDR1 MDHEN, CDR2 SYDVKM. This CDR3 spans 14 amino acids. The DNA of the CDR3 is TGTGCCAGCAATAACCCGGGACGGACGGAGACCCAGTACTTC. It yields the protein CASNNPGRTETQYF.

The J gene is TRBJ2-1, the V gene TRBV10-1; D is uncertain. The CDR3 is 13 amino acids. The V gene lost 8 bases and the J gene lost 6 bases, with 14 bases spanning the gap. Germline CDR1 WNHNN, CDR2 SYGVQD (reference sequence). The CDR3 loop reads CASVFITFNEQFF. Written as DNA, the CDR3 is TGCGCCAGCGTATTTATAACGTTCAATGAGCAGTTCTTC.

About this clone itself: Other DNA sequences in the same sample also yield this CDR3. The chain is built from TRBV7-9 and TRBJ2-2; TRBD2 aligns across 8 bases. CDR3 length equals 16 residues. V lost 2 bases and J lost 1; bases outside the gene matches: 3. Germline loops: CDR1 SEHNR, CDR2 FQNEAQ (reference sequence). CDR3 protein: CASSLSLAGNTGELFF. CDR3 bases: TGTGCCAGCAGCTTAAGTCTAGCGGGGAACACCGGGGAGCTGTTTTTT. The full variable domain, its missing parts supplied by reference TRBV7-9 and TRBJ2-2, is DTGVSQNPRHKITKRGQNVTFRCDPISEHNRLYWYRQTLGQGPEFLTYFQNEAQLEKSRLLSDRFSAERPKGSFSTLEIQRTEQGDSAMYLCASSLSLAGNTGELFFGEGSRLTVL.

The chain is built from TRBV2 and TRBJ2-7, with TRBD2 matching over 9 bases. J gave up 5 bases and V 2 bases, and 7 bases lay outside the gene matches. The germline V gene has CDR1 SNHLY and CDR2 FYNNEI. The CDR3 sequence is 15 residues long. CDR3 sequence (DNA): TGTGCCAGCAGTGAATTGGCTAGCGGGACCCACGAGCAGTACTTC. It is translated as CASSELASGTHEQYF.

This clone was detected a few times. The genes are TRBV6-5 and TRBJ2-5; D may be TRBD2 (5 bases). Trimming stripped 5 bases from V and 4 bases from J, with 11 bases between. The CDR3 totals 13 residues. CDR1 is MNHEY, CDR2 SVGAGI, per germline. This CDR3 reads CASSPRRRETQYF. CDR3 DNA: TGTGCCAGCAGTCCGAGGAGGCGAGAGACCCAGTACTTC.

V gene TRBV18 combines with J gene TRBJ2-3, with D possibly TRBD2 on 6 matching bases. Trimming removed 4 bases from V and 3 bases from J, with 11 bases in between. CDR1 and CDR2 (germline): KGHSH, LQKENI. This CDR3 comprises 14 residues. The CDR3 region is CASSLRDLTDTQYF. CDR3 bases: TGTGCCAGCTCACTCCGGGACTTAACAGATACGCAGTATTTT.

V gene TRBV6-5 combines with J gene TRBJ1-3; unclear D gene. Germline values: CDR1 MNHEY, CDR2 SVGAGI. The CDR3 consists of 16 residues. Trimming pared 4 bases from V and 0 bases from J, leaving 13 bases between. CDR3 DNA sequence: TGTGCCAGCAGTTTCGGCCACGGGAGCTCTGGAAACACCATATATTTT. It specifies CASSFGHGSSGNTIYF.

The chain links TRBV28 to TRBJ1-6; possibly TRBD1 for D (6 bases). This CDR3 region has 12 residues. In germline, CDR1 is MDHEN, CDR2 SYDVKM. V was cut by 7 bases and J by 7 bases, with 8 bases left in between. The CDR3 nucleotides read TGTGCCAGCACAGGGGTGAATTCACCCCTCCACTTT. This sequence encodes CASTGVNSPLHF.

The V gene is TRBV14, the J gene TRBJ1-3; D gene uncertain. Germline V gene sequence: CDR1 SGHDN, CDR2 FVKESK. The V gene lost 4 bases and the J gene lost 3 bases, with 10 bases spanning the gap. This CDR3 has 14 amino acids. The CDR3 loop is CASSRGMYGNTIYF. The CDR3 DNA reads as TGTGCCAGCAGCCGTGGAATGTATGGAAACACCATATATTTT. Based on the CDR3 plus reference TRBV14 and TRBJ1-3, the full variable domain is EAGVTQFPSHSVIEKGQTVTLRCDPISGHDNLYWYRRVMGKEIKFLLHFVKESKQDESGMPNNRFLAERTGGTYSTLKVQPAELEDSGVYFCASSRGMYGNTIYFGEGSWLTVV.

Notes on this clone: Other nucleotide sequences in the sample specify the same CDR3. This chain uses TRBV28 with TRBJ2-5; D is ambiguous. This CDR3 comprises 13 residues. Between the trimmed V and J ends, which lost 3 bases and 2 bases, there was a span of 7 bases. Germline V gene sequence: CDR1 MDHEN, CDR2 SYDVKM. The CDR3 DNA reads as TGTGCCAGCAGTTTGGGCCAGCAAGAGACCCAGTACTTC. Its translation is CASSLGQQETQYF.

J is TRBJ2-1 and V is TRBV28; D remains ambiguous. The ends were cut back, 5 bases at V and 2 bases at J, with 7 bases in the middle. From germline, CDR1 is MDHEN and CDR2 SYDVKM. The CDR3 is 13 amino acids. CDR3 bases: TGTGCCAGCAGTCCCGGGCCCTACAATGAGCAGTTCTTC. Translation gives CASSPGPYNEQFF.

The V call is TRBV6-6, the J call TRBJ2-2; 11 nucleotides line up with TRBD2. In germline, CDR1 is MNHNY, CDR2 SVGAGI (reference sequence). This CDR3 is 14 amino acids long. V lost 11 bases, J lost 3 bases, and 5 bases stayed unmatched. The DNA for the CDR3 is TGTGCCTCCACGGGACTAGCGGACACCGGGGAGCTGTTTTTT. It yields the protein CASTGLADTGELFF.

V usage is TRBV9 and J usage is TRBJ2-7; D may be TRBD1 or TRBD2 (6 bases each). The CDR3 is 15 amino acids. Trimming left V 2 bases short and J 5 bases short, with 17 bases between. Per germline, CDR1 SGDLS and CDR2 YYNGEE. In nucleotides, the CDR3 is TGTGCCAGCAGCGTTGATCTTGAGGGGGGCCACGAGCAGTACTTC. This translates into CASSVDLEGGHEQYF.

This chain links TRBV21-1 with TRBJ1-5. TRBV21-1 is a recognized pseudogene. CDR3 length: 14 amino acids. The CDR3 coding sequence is TGTGCCAGCAGCAAAGCGGGGGGGAGACAGCCCCAGCATTTT. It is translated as CASSKAGGRQPQHF.

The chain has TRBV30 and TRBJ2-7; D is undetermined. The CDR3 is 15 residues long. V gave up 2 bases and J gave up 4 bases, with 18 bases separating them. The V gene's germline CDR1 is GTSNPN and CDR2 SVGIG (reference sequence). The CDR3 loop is CAWSPTGPTGYEQYF. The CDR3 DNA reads TGTGCCTGGAGTCCGACTGGGCCTACTGGATACGAGCAGTACTTC. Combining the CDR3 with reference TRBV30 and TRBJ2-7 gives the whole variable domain SQTIHQWPATLVQPVGSPLSLECTVEGTSNPNLYWYRQAAGRGLQLLFYSVGIGQISSEVPQNLSASRPQDRQFILSSKKLLLSDSGFYLCAWSPTGPTGYEQYFGPGTRLTVT.